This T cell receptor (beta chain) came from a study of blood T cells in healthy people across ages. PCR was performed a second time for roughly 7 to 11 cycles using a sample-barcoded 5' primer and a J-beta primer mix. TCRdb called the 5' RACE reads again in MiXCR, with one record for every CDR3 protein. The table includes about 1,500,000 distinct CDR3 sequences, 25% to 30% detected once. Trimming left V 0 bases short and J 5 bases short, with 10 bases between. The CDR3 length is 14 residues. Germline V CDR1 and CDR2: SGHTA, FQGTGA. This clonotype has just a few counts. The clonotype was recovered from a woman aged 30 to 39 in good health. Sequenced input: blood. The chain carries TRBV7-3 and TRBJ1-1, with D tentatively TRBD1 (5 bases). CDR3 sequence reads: CASSLTAGRTEAFF. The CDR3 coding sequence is TGTGCCAGCAGCTTAACCGCGGGACGAACTGAAGCTTTCTTT.